This T cell receptor (beta chain) was observed in a study of CD8+ T cells in alopecia areata (dated by TCRdb to the late 2010s). With respect to the entire study: Treated patients were enrolled in an open-label pilot trial of oral tofacitinib, 5 to 10 mg twice daily, for moderate-to-severe alopecia areata. Patients received tofacitinib for 6 to 18 months and were then followed off drug for 6 months to check for delayed response and recurrence. In both human patients and the C3H/HeJ mouse model, the study applied high-throughput TCRbeta sequencing to look at T cell clonal expansion in alopecia areata. Human TCRbeta sequencing covered scalp tissue and sorted CD4+ and CD8+ peripheral blood T cells from patchy and totalis/universalis alopecia areata patients and healthy controls. Biopsies were taken from tofacitinib-treated patients at baseline and at 4 and 24 weeks of treatment, and a later scalp biopsy was taken in several of the tofacitinib-treated patients. Clonality in the scalp was compared among normal scalp (n=4), patchy alopecia areata scalp (n=8), and alopecia totalis/universalis scalp (n=8). RNA was extracted with the PAXgene miRNA kit for fixed scalp, the miRNeasy kit for PBMCs, and the RNeasy kit for mouse skin. TCRbeta CDR3 regions were amplified by immunoSEQ multiplex PCR using 35 Vbeta forward and 13 Jbeta reverse primers.

The CDR3 starts with the cysteine, ends with the phenylalanine, and has 15 residues. Solely the CDR3 DNA is kept, with 45 bases framed from the first base. V lost 4 bases and J lost 6 bases; the stretch between them is 18 bases long. According to the germline V gene, CDR1 reads MNHEY and CDR2 reads SVGAGI. About this clone: Its antigen specificity is not known. No base-level quality is on record; no much larger clone is a single base apart.

The library relied on the immunoSEQ multiplex PCR assay. For TCR sequencing, RNA was extracted from every sample and reverse transcribed into cDNA to serve as template. First-strand cDNA was synthesized with SuperScript III using a 2:1 mix of oligo-dT and random hexamers. A synthetic immune receptor repertoire was used to assess amplification bias, and residual bias was removed computationally. The study's own analysis went as follows. Raw reads were preprocessed to remove errors, and CDR3 was defined by IMGT conventions from the conserved cysteine to phenylalanine. Clonality was calculated as 1 minus Shannon entropy normalized by log2 of the number of productive unique TCRs. Whether scalp clones were CD4 or CD8 was inferred by matching scalp TCRbeta sequences against CD4 and CD8 repertoires sorted from blood. Not all clones reach the TCRdb copy of this immuneACCESS table, which keeps in-frame sequences only. Checked studies attribute under half of the gap to unresolved V genes and leave the rest unexplained. For V, J and clone size, that table is used; D and trimming come from the DNA. The sample table contains more than 150,000 clones; only one count was recorded for around 55% of them. Of the sample, roughly a fifth falls within the top ten clones.

What the time point label conveys for this sample: baseline before oral tofacitinib. Lesional scalp punch biopsies and peripheral blood were obtained from alopecia areata patients. PBMCs were separated by density centrifugation and stained for CD3, CD4 and CD8, after which CD4+ and CD8+ T cells were sorted on a FACSAria. The study at large found these results: Shared TCR sequences between patients were less evident than in mice, which may be partly attributable to HLA diversity in the patient population. Compared with normal scalp, lesional scalp had higher clonality and more expanded CD8+ clones, particularly in alopecia totalis/universalis, a pattern that suggests antigenic drive. Unlike mouse skin, which is dominated by gammadelta T cells, normal human skin has resident alphabeta T cells that are also sequenced, and this complicates analysis of the scalp TCR repertoire.

This chain is built from TRBV6-5 and TRBJ1-1; the D gene assignment is ambiguous. This sequence originates from a human donor with alopecia areata. Sequencing was performed on CD8+ T cells sorted from blood, taken at week 0. The CDR3: CASSSHSGLQAEAFF. The DNA sequence is as follows: TGTGCCAGCAGTTCCCACTCAGGTCTTCAGGCTGAAGCTTTCTTT.